This T cell receptor beta chain was captured by sequencing in a study of T cells in Graves' hyperthyroidism and ophthalmopathy. Researchers took RNA transcripts and amplified the TCR beta CDR3 regions from them. HTBI primers drove first-round RT-PCR of the TCR CDR3. In TCRdb, the multiplex PCR reads were re-called with MiXCR into one record per CDR3 protein. This repertoire shows about 600,000 distinct CDR3 sequences, 14% found once; its top ten account for approximately 6.4%. Study-wide findings and caveats: Ophthalmopathy got predicted by the model a median roughly 6.4 months before its onset.

The ends were cut back, 6 bases at V and 7 bases at J, with 13 bases in the middle. The CDR3 extends over 13 amino acids. Germline V CDR1 and CDR2: MNHEY, SMNVEV (reference sequence). About this clonotype: The target antigen is unknown.

The sequence was collected from a young woman with Graves' ophthalmopathy. This chain connects TRBV27 to TRBJ2-1, with TRBD1 as a possible D gene (6 bases). Material for sequencing was blood. The CDR3 nucleotides are TGTGCCAGCAGCCAATCACAGGGAAATGAGCAGTTCTTC. Amino acid sequence: CASSQSQGNEQFF.